Below are 26 T cell receptor beta chains sequenced from a single sample in a study of blood T cells in healthy people across ages. Next came a second PCR, run for about 7 to 12 cycles, which used a sample-barcoded 5' primer along with a J-beta primer mix. TCRdb re-called the 5' RACE reads with MiXCR, one entry per CDR3 protein. The repertoire holds fewer than 2,000,000 distinct CDR3 sequences, with roughly two fifths as singletons. The sequencing sample was made of blood. Receptors were obtained from a human donor in good health.

V is TRBV2 and J is TRBJ2-5; TRBD2 might be the D (5 bases). Trimming removed 6 bases from V and 11 bases from J, with 19 bases in between. The CDR3 totals 13 residues. Germline V gene sequence: CDR1 SNHLY, CDR2 FYNNEI. For the CDR3, the DNA is TGTGCCAGCAGCTCCCCAGGCAATGGGGAGCAGTACTTC. It specifies CASSSPGNGEQYF. Based on the CDR3 plus reference TRBV2 and TRBJ2-5, the full variable domain is EPEVTQTPSHQVTQMGQEVILRCVPISNHLYFYWYRQILGQKVEFLVSFYNNEISEKSEIFDDQFSVERPDGSNFTLKIRSTKLEDSAMYFCASSSPGNGEQYFGPGTRLLVL.

The chain combines TRBV4-3 with TRBJ2-3; TRBD2 matches at 9 bases. The V gene end was trimmed by 3 bases and the J gene end by 6 bases; junction bases not matched to a gene: 13. Looked up from germline, CDR1 is LGHNA and CDR2 is YSLEER. The CDR3 sequence is 17 residues long. DNA of the CDR3: TGCGCCAGCAGCCAGGAGGAAAGCGGGGGGCAAATCGATACGCAGTATTTT. Protein: CASSQEESGGQIDTQYF.

V gene TRBV7-2 combines with J gene TRBJ2-4, with 7 nucleotides matching TRBD2. The end of the DNA fits TRBJ2-7 better, so the J call may be wrong. This CDR3 is 15 amino acids long. Germline V gives CDR1 SGHTA, CDR2 FQGNSA. The CDR3 bases are TGTGCCAGCAGCACCGACCCCGGGGGGACCTACGAGCAGTACTTC. This gives the protein CASSTDPGGTYEQYF.

Points on this clonotype: A read error may produce the germline difference seen at one junction end. The rearrangement links TRBV5-1 to TRBJ2-7; D might be TRBD1 (6 bases). Judging by the DNA end, TRBJ2-5 fits better; the J call may be wrong. Germline V lookup: CDR1 SGHRS, CDR2 YFSETQ. This CDR3 has 16 amino acids. The CDR3 DNA is TGCACCAGCAGCTTGGCTACGGGACATCAACAAGAGACCCAGTACTTC. It is translated as CTSSLATGHQQETQYF.

This clonotype was seen a few times. The rearrangement joins TRBV12-3 or TRBV12-4 to TRBJ2-4, with TRBD2 as a possible D gene (6 bases). The V end lost 5 bases, the J end lost 13 bases, and 18 bases lay between the germline ends. The CDR3 spans 13 residues. CDR3 nucleotides: TGTGCCAGCAGTCCTTACGGGGGTAGTGAGCAGTACTTC. It specifies CASSPYGGSEQYF.

The chain has TRBV6-1 and TRBJ2-6; D is unresolved. Trimming cost V 4 bases and J 0 bases, with 10 bases left between them. Germline loops: CDR1 MNHNS, CDR2 SASEGT. CDR3 length: 16 residues. The CDR3 protein is CASSVGAVSGANVLTF. CDR3 nucleotide sequence: TGTGCCAGCAGTGTAGGAGCAGTCTCTGGGGCCAACGTCCTGACTTTC.

The chain has TRBV4-3 and TRBJ1-6; TRBD1 is a possible D gene (5 bases). CDR3 length equals 16 residues. CDR1 is LGHNA, CDR2 YSLEER, per germline. Trimming cost V 1 base and J 8 bases, with 15 bases left between them. The CDR3 region has the DNA TGCGCCAGCAGCCAAGTTCCCACAGGTGGTGATTCACCCCTCCACTTT. Its translation: CASSQVPTGGDSPLHF.

The rearrangement links TRBV7-2 to TRBJ2-7, with D possibly matching TRBD2 (5 bases). Germline loops: CDR1 SGHTA, CDR2 FQGNSA. The CDR3 loop spans 12 amino acids. The germline V and J ends were trimmed by 5 bases and 7 bases, with 12 bases remaining between them. CDR3: CASSPTSREQYF. The CDR3 DNA is TGTGCCAGCAGCCCTACTAGTAGAGAGCAGTACTTC.

The V call is TRBV12-3 or TRBV12-4, the J call TRBJ1-2; D is ambiguous. Trimming removed 3 bases at V and 3 bases at J, with 14 bases between. The CDR3 has 15 amino acids. In DNA form, the CDR3 reads TGTGCCAGCAGTTTGAGATCTCGGGCGGACTATGGCTACACCTTC. Its protein product is CASSLRSRADYGYTF.

V and J are TRBV11-3 and TRBJ1-2; D not resolved. Germline V lookup: CDR1 SGHNT, CDR2 YENEEA. The CDR3 covers 15 residues. V dropped 3 bases and J dropped 1 base, with 12 bases sitting between them. CDR3 amino acids: CASSFSYLGNYGYTF. Written as DNA, the CDR3 is TGTGCCAGCAGCTTCTCGTATCTGGGTAACTATGGCTACACCTTC.

This clonotype has more than one count but fewer than ten. The rearrangement links TRBV4-1 to TRBJ2-3, with 9 positions matching TRBD2. With V trimmed by 0 bases and J by 2 bases, 9 bases remained unmatched. The CDR3 contains 18 residues. Germline lookup yields CDR1 MGHRA and CDR2 YSYEKL. The CDR3 here is CASSQDRLAGTITDTQYF. The CDR3 region has the DNA TGCGCCAGCAGCCAAGATCGGCTAGCGGGGACAATCACAGATACGCAGTATTTT.

This clonotype came up a few times. The chain carries TRBV18 and TRBJ1-2; D might be TRBD1 (5 bases). In germline, CDR1 is KGHSH, CDR2 LQKENI. Trimming pared 7 bases from V and 0 bases from J, leaving 12 bases between. This CDR3 has 14 amino acids. This chain's CDR3 is CASWTGTSNYGYTF. CDR3 sequence (DNA): TGTGCCAGCTGGACCGGGACCTCTAACTATGGCTACACCTTC.

The chain uses TRBV20-1 and TRBJ2-3, with 7 nucleotides matching TRBD1. The CDR3 consists of 15 residues. Germline V CDR1 and CDR2: DFQATT, SNEGSKA (reference sequence). J gave up 0 bases and V 6 bases, and 9 bases lay outside the gene matches. CDR3: CSATTGALSTDTQYF. The CDR3 DNA sequence: TGCAGTGCAACTACAGGGGCCCTTAGCACAGATACGCAGTATTTT.

In its sample, this clonotype was seen many times. The chain recombines TRBV27 with TRBJ2-7, with D perhaps TRBD2 (5 bases). Germline V lookup: CDR1 MNHEY, CDR2 SMNVEV (reference sequence). This CDR3 region has 14 residues. Between the trimmed V and J ends, which lost 3 bases and 1 base, there was a span of 10 bases. The CDR3 DNA follows: TGTGCCAGCAGTTTTATGGGCGGGTCCTACGAGCAGTACTTC. The encoded protein is CASSFMGGSYEQYF.

The V and J genes are TRBV29-1 and TRBJ2-5, with D unresolved. The V gene's germline CDR1 is SQVTM and CDR2 ANQGSEA. V was trimmed by 3 bases and J by 1 base, leaving 9 bases between them. The CDR3 spans 13 residues. The CDR3 loop reads CSVEANIQETQYF. As DNA, the CDR3 is TGCAGCGTTGAGGCCAACATCCAAGAGACCCAGTACTTC.

This sequence joins TRBV3-1 and TRBJ2-7, with 8 positions matching TRBD2. This CDR3 contains 13 residues. Germline lookup yields CDR1 LGHDT and CDR2 YNNKEL (reference sequence). J lost 10 bases, V lost 3 bases, and 8 bases had no gene match. The CDR3 DNA reads as TGTGCCAGCAGCCACACGGGACTAGGGGATCAGTACTTC. Translation gives CASSHTGLGDQYF.

The chain carries TRBV3-1 and TRBJ1-2, with D possibly being TRBD1 (5 bases). CDR3 length: 16 residues. Germline-derived CDR1 and CDR2 are LGHDT and YNNKEL (reference sequence). V lost 0 bases to trimming and J lost 2 bases, with 13 bases between them. CDR3 bases: TGTGCCAGCAGCCAAGATCTGGCCCAGGGAAACTATGGCTACACCTTC. Translating it yields CASSQDLAQGNYGYTF.

In DNA, the CDR3 is TGTGCCAGCAGCGTGGTCGACAGGTCCCCGAATGAGCAGTTCTTC. Amino acid sequence: CASSVVDRSPNEQFF. This chain links TRBV9 with TRBJ2-1, with TRBD1 as a possible D gene (6 bases). The germline V gene encodes CDR1 SGDLS and CDR2 YYNGEE. The CDR3 has 15 amino acids. V was pared by 2 bases and J by 7 bases, with 16 bases between.

V is TRBV7-2 and J is TRBJ2-3; 11 bases are shared with TRBD2. With 2 bases clipped from V and 4 bases from J, the junction kept 11 bases outside the gene matches. The CDR3 has 18 residues. CDR1 is SGHTA and CDR2 is FQGNSA in the germline V gene. CDR3 loop: CASSLQSGLAGGSDTQYF. CDR3 coding DNA: TGTGCCAGCAGCTTACAATCCGGGCTAGCGGGGGGTTCAGATACGCAGTATTTT.

The CDR3 spells CASSPADRETKNIQYF. CDR3 nucleotides: TGTGCCAGCTCACCAGCGGACAGGGAAACCAAAAACATTCAGTACTTC. The chain recombines TRBV18 with TRBJ2-4, with TRBD1 identical over 8 bases. The V and J ends lost 2 bases and 2 bases, in that order; junction bases with no gene match: 5. The CDR3 has 16 amino acids. Germline-derived CDR1 and CDR2 are KGHSH and LQKENI.

The chain's CDR3 is CATSRDRVQYGYTF. Here the CDR3 DNA reads TGTGCCACCAGCAGAGACAGGGTTCAGTATGGCTACACCTTC. The gene calls are TRBV15 and TRBJ1-2, with D tentatively TRBD1 (5 bases). The CDR3 is 14 amino acids. Germline V gene sequence: CDR1 LNHNV, CDR2 YYDKDF (reference sequence). V was cut by 0 bases and J by 5 bases, with 10 bases left in between.

This sequence joins TRBV29-1 and TRBJ2-7; D is uncertain. The CDR3 length is 11 residues. Trimming stripped 3 bases from V and 8 bases from J, with 11 bases between. Looked up from germline, CDR1 is SQVTM and CDR2 is ANQGSEA. The CDR3, as DNA: TGCAGCGTTGAGGGCCACCTGAAGCAGTACTTC. Protein sequence: CSVEGHLKQYF.

V gene TRBV7-2 combines with J gene TRBJ1-5; no definite D call. This CDR3 region has 13 residues. Germline V CDR1 and CDR2: SGHTA, FQGNSA. Trimming removed 5 bases at V and 1 base at J, with 6 bases between. CDR3 sequence reads: CASSHPSNQPQHF. CDR3 DNA: TGTGCCAGCAGCCACCCCAGCAATCAGCCCCAGCATTTT.

The genes are TRBV4-2 and TRBJ1-2; maybe TRBD1 (6 bases). Trimming took off 2 bases at V and 0 bases at J, with 16 bases between the two ends. The germline V gene has CDR1 LGHNA and CDR2 YNFKEQ. The length of the CDR3 is 17 residues. As DNA, the CDR3 is TGTGCCAGCAGCCAACGACTACAGGGATACTCTAACTATGGCTACACCTTC. Its protein is CASSQRLQGYSNYGYTF.

The chain employs TRBV20-1 and TRBJ2-1; 8 nucleotides agree with TRBD1. This CDR3 contains 15 residues. J was trimmed by 0 bases and V by 3 bases; bases with no gene match: 4. Germline V gene lookup returns CDR1 DFQATT and CDR2 SNEGSKA (reference sequence). The CDR3: CSASETGVSYNEQFF. The CDR3 DNA reads as TGCAGTGCTAGTGAGACAGGGGTCTCCTACAATGAGCAGTTCTTC.

This clonotype was seen more than once but under ten times. This sequence joins TRBV7-2 and TRBJ1-4, with D possibly TRBD1 on 5 matching bases. CDR3 size: 14 residues. Germline V gene lookup returns CDR1 SGHTA and CDR2 FQGNSA. V lost 1 base and J 6 bases, leaving 9 bases between the germline ends. CDR3 sequence: CASSLGGFDEKLFF. The DNA of the CDR3 is TGTGCCAGCAGCTTAGGGGGCTTCGATGAAAAACTGTTTTTT.